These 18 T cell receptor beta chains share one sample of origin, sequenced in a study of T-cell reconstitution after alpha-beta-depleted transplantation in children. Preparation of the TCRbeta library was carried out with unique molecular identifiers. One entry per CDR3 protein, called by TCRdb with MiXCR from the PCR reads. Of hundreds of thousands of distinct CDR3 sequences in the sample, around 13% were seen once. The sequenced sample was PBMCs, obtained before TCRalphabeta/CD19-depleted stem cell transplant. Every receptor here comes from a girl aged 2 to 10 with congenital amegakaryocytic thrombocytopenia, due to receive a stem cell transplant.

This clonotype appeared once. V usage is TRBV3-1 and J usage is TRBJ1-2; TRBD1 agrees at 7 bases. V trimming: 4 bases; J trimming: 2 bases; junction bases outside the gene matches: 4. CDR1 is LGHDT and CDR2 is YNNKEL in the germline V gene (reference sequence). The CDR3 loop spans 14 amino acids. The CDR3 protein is CASSRGTANYGYTF. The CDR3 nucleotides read TGTGCCAGCAGCCGGGGGACAGCCAACTATGGCTACACCTTC.

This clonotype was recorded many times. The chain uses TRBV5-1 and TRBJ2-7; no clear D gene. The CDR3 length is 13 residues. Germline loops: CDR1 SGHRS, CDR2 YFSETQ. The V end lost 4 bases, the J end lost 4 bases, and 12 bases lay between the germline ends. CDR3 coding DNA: TGCGCCAGCAGCAACCGACGAGGATACGAGCAGTACTTC. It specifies CASSNRRGYEQYF.

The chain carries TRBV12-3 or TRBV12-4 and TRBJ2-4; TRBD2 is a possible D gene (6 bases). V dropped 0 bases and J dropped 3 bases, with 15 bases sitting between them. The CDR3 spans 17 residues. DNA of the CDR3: TGTGCCAGCAGTTTAGCGATGGGGGGAAGTGGCAAAAACATTCAGTACTTC. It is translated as CASSLAMGGSGKNIQYF.

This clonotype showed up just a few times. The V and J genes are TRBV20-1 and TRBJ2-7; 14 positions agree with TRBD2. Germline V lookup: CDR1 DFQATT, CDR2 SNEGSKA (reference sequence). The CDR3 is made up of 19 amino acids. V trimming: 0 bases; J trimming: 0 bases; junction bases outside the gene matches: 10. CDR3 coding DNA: TGCAGTGCTAGAGATCACCTGACTAGCGGGAGGGAGAGCTCCTACGAGCAGTACTTC. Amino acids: CSARDHLTSGRESSYEQYF.

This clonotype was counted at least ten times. CDR3 amino acids: CASSLWGGTGELFF. The CDR3, as DNA: TGCGCCAGCAGCTTGTGGGGAGGCACCGGGGAGCTGTTTTTT. The chain couples TRBV5-1 to TRBJ2-2, with a weak D call TRBD2 (6 bases). V was pared by 1 base and J by 4 bases, with 8 bases between. CDR1 and CDR2 from the germline V gene are SGHRS and YFSETQ. This CDR3 is built from 14 residues.

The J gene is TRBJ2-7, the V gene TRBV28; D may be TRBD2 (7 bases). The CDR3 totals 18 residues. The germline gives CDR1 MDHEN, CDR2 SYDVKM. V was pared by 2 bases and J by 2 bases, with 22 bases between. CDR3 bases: TGTGCCAGCAGTTTAATCGTCGGGGGGCTTCAAGCGGCCTACGAGCAGTACTTC. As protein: CASSLIVGGLQAAYEQYF.

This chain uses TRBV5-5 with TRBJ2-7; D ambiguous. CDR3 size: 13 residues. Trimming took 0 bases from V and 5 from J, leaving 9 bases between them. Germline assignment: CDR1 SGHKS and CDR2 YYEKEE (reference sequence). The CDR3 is CASSLVVSDEQYF. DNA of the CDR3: TGTGCCAGCAGCTTGGTGGTTTCCGACGAGCAGTACTTC.

CDR3 loop: CASSLGEGGEKLFF. DNA of the CDR3: TGTGCCAGCAGCTTAGGGGAGGGAGGTGAAAAACTGTTTTTT. The chain has TRBV7-6 and TRBJ1-4; D gene unclear. Between the trimmed V and J ends, which lost 1 base and 7 bases, there was a span of 10 bases. The germline V gene encodes CDR1 SGHVS and CDR2 FNYEAQ. This CDR3 is 14 amino acids long.

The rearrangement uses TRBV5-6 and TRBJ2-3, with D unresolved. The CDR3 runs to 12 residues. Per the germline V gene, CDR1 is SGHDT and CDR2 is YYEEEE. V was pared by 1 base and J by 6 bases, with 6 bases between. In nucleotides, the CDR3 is TGTGCCAGCAGCTTGTTTTTTGATACGCAGTATTTT. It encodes CASSLFFDTQYF.

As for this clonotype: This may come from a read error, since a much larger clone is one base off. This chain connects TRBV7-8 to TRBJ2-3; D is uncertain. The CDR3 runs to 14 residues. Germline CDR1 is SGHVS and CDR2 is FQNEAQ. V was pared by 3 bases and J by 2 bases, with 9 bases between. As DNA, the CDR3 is TGTGCCAGCAGCTTTCGGACGGACACAGATACGCAGTATTTT. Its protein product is CASSFRTDTDTQYF. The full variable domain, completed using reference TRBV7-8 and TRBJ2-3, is GAGVSQSPRYKVAKRGQDVALRCDPISGHVSLFWYQQALGQGPEFLTYFQNEAQLDKSGLPSDRFFAERPEGSVSTLKIQRTQQEDSAVYLCASSFRTDTDTQYFGPGTRLTVL.

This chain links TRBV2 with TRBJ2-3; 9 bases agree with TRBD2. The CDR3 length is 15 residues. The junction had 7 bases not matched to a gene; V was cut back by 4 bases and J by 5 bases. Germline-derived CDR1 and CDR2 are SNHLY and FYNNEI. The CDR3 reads CASSASGMTGDTQYF. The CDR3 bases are TGTGCCAGCAGTGCTAGCGGGATGACAGGAGATACGCAGTATTTT.

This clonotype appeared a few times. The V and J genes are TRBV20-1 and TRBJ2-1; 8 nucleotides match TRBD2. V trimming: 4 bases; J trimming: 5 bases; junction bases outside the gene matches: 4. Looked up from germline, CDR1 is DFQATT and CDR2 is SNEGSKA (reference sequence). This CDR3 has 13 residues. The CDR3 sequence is CSAKATSDNEQFF. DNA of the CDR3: TGCAGTGCTAAAGCGACTAGCGACAATGAGCAGTTCTTC.

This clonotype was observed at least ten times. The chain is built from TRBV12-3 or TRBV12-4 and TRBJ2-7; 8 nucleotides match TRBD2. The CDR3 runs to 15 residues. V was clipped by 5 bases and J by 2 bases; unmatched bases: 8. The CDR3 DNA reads TGTGCCAGCAGTACTTTAGCGGGAACAGCCTACGAGCAGTACTTC. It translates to CASSTLAGTAYEQYF.

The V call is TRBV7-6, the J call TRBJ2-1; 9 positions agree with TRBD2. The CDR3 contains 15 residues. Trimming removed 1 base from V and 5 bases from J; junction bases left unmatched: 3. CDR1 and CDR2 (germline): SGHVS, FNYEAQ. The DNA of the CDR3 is TGTGCCAGCAGCTTAGAGGCGGGAGGGCACAATGAGCAGTTCTTC. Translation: CASSLEAGGHNEQFF.

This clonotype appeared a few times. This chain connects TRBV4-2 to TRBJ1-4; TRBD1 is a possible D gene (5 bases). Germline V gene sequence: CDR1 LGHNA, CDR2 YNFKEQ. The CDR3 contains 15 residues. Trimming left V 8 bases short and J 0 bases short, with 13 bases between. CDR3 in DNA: TGTGCCAGCGGCGGTAGGGGTGCAACTAATGAAAAACTGTTTTTT. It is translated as CASGGRGATNEKLFF.

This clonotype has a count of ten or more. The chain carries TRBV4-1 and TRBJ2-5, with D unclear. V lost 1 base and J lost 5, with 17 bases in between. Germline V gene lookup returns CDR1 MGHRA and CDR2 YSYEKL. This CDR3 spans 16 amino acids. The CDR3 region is CASSQVDLGFAETQYF. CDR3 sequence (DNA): TGCGCCAGCAGCCAAGTCGATTTGGGGTTTGCGGAGACCCAGTACTTC.

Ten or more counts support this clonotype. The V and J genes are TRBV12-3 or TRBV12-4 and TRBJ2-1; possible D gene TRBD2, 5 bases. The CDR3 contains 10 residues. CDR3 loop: CASARNEQFF. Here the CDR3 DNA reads TGTGCTAGCGCGAGAAATGAGCAGTTCTTC.

The CDR3 loop is CASSQSGNYEQYF. The CDR3, as DNA: TGTGCCAGCAGTCAGAGCGGAAACTACGAGCAGTACTTC. V usage is TRBV12-3 or TRBV12-4 and J usage is TRBJ2-7; TRBD2 is a possible D gene (5 bases). V was pared by 5 bases and J by 3 bases, with 11 bases between. The CDR3 is made up of 13 amino acids.